This T cell receptor beta chain was identified in a study of blood T cell repertoires in COVID-19. Study-level information: Italy, Spain and the United States were the sources of the convalescent and acute COVID-19 samples.

Germline CDR1 and CDR2: SGHTA and FQGTGA. The CDR3 totals 14 residues. Trimming cost V 6 bases and J 7 bases, with 15 bases left between them. Authors' methods: For nucleated cells, counts were estimated from reference gene primer amplification. Generated by immunoSEQ multiplex PCR, the TCRdb table keeps only in-frame clones and is missing some. The V and J calls and clone size are taken from that table; D and trimming were inferred from the DNA. The sample records about 120,000 clones, 80% to 90% being singletons. Sequences were obtained from peripheral blood. V and J are TRBV7-3 and TRBJ2-2; possibly TRBD2 for D (6 bases). This clonotype was sampled from a human donor with acute or convalescent COVID-19. The donor label of this sample is uncertain. Written as DNA, the CDR3 is TGTGCCAGCAGAGGGGACTCACAAGGCGGGGAGCTGTTTTTT. It codes for CASRGDSQGGELFF.